Given below is one T cell receptor beta chain in context. Antigen specificity is unknown. Libraries were UMI-labeled 5' RACE TRB cDNA. TCRdb re-called the 5' RACE reads; every CDR3 protein appears as one record, without DNA. The sample table includes 90,000 to 100,000 distinct CDR3 sequences. Those CD8+ T cells considered naive were CD45RO-CCR7+CD27+CD95-. This sample is part of a study of CXCR3-negative and CXCR3-positive naive CD8 T cells. Points from the study as a whole: For naive cells, CXCR3-negative and CXCR3-positive subsets had similar TRBV-TRBJ usage; for memory cells, usage differed. A higher hydrophobicity marked the TRB CDR3s of CXCR3-positive naive cells versus CXCR3-negative naive cells.

This CDR3 is built from 13 residues. Germline CDR1 is KGHDR and CDR2 is SFDVKD. The source is a human donor in good health. Some clones in this sample may be carry-over from other donors' samples. Sequenced material: naive CXCR3+ CD8+ T cells from blood. The subset here: CD45RO-CCR7+CD27+CD95- naive CD8+ T cells expressing CXCR3 (TNR3+). The chain couples TRBV24-1 to TRBJ2-2; the TCRdb D gene call, TRBD2, has no DNA to confirm it. The CDR3 reads CATRRGGTGELFF.